The 15 T cell receptor beta chains given below trace back to one sample, sequenced in a study of blood T cell repertoires in COVID-19. This table comes from immunoSEQ multiplex PCR, and its TCRdb copy is limited to in-frame clones, with some not included. The sample consists of 350,000 to 400,000 clones, around 87% of them appearing once. Sequencing input: peripheral blood. The receptors were sampled from a man aged 18 to 35 with active or convalescent COVID-19.

The V and J genes are TRBV5-1 and TRBJ2-7, with D perhaps matching TRBD2 (5 bases). Deletions cut 2 bases from V and 0 bases from J, with 12 bases between. CDR3 length: 15 amino acids. CDR1 is SGHRS and CDR2 is YFSETQ in the germline V gene. DNA for the CDR3: TGCGCCAGCAGCTTTTCGACGGGAAGCTCCTACGAGCAGTACTTC. Translation: CASSFSTGSSYEQYF.

This chain joins TRBV28 and TRBJ2-3; TRBD2 might be the D (5 bases). V was shortened by 3 bases and J by 4 bases, with 11 bases between the two germline ends. The CDR3 consists of 14 residues. Germline lookup yields CDR1 MDHEN and CDR2 SYDVKM. This chain's CDR3 is CASSFSGSPDTQYF. The CDR3 DNA follows: TGTGCCAGCAGTTTTTCGGGGTCCCCAGATACGCAGTATTTT. Looking up the rest from reference TRBV28 and TRBJ2-3 gives the full variable domain: DVKVTQSSRYLVKRTGEKVFLECVQDMDHENMFWYRQDPGLGLRLIYFSYDVKMKEKGDIPEGYSVSREKKERFSLILESASTNQTSMYLCASSFSGSPDTQYFGPGTRLTVL.

The chain is built from TRBV25-1 and TRBJ2-5; D possibly corresponds to TRBD1 (7 bases). CDR1 and CDR2 (germline): MGHDK, SYGVNS. V shed 4 bases and J shed 3 bases, with 12 bases lying between them. This CDR3 spans 14 amino acids. Written as DNA, the CDR3 is TGTGCCAGCAGTGCCCCAGGGGGGAAAGAGACCCAGTACTTC. This encodes CASSAPGGKETQYF.

This clone has just one count. The CDR3 loop is CASSDGGLAGYEQYF. As DNA, the CDR3 is TGTGCCAGCAGCGACGGGGGACTAGCGGGCTACGAGCAGTACTTC. The J gene is TRBJ2-7, the V gene TRBV28; 12 bases agree with TRBD2. The CDR3 has 15 residues. J gave up 3 bases and V 6 bases, and 6 bases lay outside the gene matches. Germline V gene sequence: CDR1 MDHEN, CDR2 SYDVKM. Complete variable domain (other parts from reference TRBV28 and TRBJ2-7): DVKVTQSSRYLVKRTGEKVFLECVQDMDHENMFWYRQDPGLGLRLIYFSYDVKMKEKGDIPEGYSVSREKKERFSLILESASTNQTSMYLCASSDGGLAGYEQYFGPGTRLTVT.

This clone was counted a single time. The rearrangement uses TRBV29-1 and TRBJ2-5, with 10 bases matching TRBD2. Trimming at V came to 4 bases and at J to 5 bases, leaving 10 bases not matched to a gene. CDR1 is SQVTM and CDR2 is ANQGSEA in the germline V gene. The CDR3 covers 15 residues. The CDR3 nucleotides read TGCAGCGTTGTTGGTTCTAGCGGGAGTGGGGAGACCCAGTACTTC. Protein product: CSVVGSSGSGETQYF.

This chain connects TRBV7-6 to TRBJ1-2; 7 positions agree with TRBD1. This CDR3 is 15 amino acids long. Per germline, CDR1 SGHVS and CDR2 FNYEAQ. Trimming took 1 base from V and 1 from J; bases not matched to a gene: 3. CDR3 in amino acids: CASSLGRQGNYGYTF. The CDR3 region has the DNA TGTGCCAGCAGCTTAGGGAGACAGGGTAACTATGGCTACACCTTC.

This rearrangement joins TRBV6-4 to TRBJ1-6; the match to TRBD1 covers 7 bases. Germline CDR1 MRHNA, CDR2 SNTAGT. With 7 bases clipped from V and 8 bases from J, the junction kept 14 bases outside the gene matches. The CDR3 consists of 16 residues. The CDR3 loop is CASTRLRDSDDSPLHF. Written as DNA, the CDR3 is TGTGCCAGCACCAGATTGAGGGACAGCGACGATTCACCCCTCCACTTT.

V is TRBV9 and J is TRBJ1-6; 7 nucleotides align to TRBD1. The CDR3 extends over 15 amino acids. CDR1 is SGDLS and CDR2 is YYNGEE in the germline V gene. The J segment lost 10 bases and the V segment lost 4 bases, leaving 11 bases of the junction unmatched. The CDR3, as DNA: TGTGCCAGCAGCAAAGGGGGTACAGGGGACTCACCCCTCCACTTT. Translating it yields CASSKGGTGDSPLHF. The variable domain in full, completed from reference TRBV9 and TRBJ1-6, reads DSGVTQTPKHLITATGQRVTLRCSPRSGDLSVYWYQQSLDQGLQFLIQYYNGEERAKGNILERFSAQQFPDLHSELNLSSLELGDSALYFCASSKGGTGDSPLHFGNGTRLTVT.

The chain recombines TRBV4-3 with TRBJ2-5, with 8 bases fitting TRBD2. CDR1 is LGHNA and CDR2 is YSLEER in the germline V gene. Trimming took 6 bases from V and 5 from J; bases not matched to a gene: 5. The CDR3 sequence is 13 residues long. This CDR3 is CASRPAGAETQYF. In DNA, the CDR3 is TGCGCCAGCAGGCCAGCGGGAGCCGAGACCCAGTACTTC.

CDR3: CASSFRTGGNTGELFF. The DNA of the CDR3 is TGTGCCAGCAGTTTCAGGACAGGGGGCAACACCGGGGAGCTGTTTTTT. The chain couples TRBV6-2 or TRBV6-3 to TRBJ2-2, with TRBD1 matching over 11 bases. This CDR3 has 16 residues. Germline values: CDR1 MNHEY, CDR2 SVGEGT. With V trimmed by 4 bases and J by 2 bases, 3 bases remained unmatched.

The J gene is TRBJ1-1, the V gene TRBV6-5; D is uncertain. Germline CDR1 MNHEY, CDR2 SVGAGI. The CDR3 covers 11 residues. The V gene lost 8 bases and the J gene lost 5 bases, with 9 bases spanning the gap. The CDR3, as DNA: TGTGCCAGCCTTAGCCGTACTGAAGCTTTCTTT. Translated, it gives CASLSRTEAFF.

The chain employs TRBV28 and TRBJ1-1; D not certain. CDR3 length equals 16 residues. Germline CDR1 and CDR2: MDHEN and SYDVKM. The V gene lost 6 bases and the J gene lost 4 bases, with 21 bases spanning the gap. The CDR3 DNA is TGTGCCAGCAGCCCGGGAGATAGTCGTGCGGGCACTGAAGCTTTCTTT. Amino acid sequence: CASSPGDSRAGTEAFF.

The rearrangement joins TRBV29-1 to TRBJ1-1; 9 positions agree with TRBD1. This CDR3 contains 15 residues. V trimming: 5 bases; J trimming: 4 bases; junction bases outside the gene matches: 11. In germline, CDR1 is SQVTM, CDR2 ANQGSEA. The CDR3 DNA follows: TGCAGCGTTCGTAGACAGGGGGGGCGAGTCACTGAAGCTTTCTTT. Translating it yields CSVRRQGGRVTEAFF.

The chain carries TRBV28 and TRBJ2-2; TRBD1 is a possible D gene (6 bases). Trimming shortened V by 5 bases and J by 1 base, and 11 bases separated the two germline ends. Germline CDR1 and CDR2: MDHEN and SYDVKM. The CDR3 consists of 15 residues. In DNA form, the CDR3 reads TGTGCCAGCAGTATTACAGGGAGGAACACCGGGGAGCTGTTTTTT. It codes for CASSITGRNTGELFF. Full variable domain (missing parts from reference TRBV28 and TRBJ2-2): DVKVTQSSRYLVKRTGEKVFLECVQDMDHENMFWYRQDPGLGLRLIYFSYDVKMKEKGDIPEGYSVSREKKERFSLILESASTNQTSMYLCASSITGRNTGELFFGEGSRLTVL.

The CDR3 reads CASSQATGSTDTQYF. The CDR3 DNA reads TGTGCCAGCAGCCAAGCGACAGGTAGCACAGATACGCAGTATTTT. J is TRBJ2-3 and V is TRBV21-1; the table's D call, TRBD1, was not checked against the DNA. TRBV21-1 is termed a pseudogene. The CDR3 is 15 residues long.